This T cell receptor beta chain was obtained from a study of CD8 T cells in ankylosing spondylitis listed by TCRdb under 2017. Describing the broader study: To find TCR variants linked to disease, the study profiled T cell receptor beta repertoires in ankylosing spondylitis patients and healthy donors. The whole study cohort included 108 healthy donors and roughly 24 ankylosing spondylitis patients. Peripheral blood was sampled, and synovial fluid was also collected from ankylosing spondylitis patients.

Broad study findings and their caveats: According to the report, matched synovial fluid samples from ankylosing spondylitis patients were significantly enriched for the disease-linked clones. Some TCR beta motif variants had previously been reported in synovial fluid and blood of reactive arthritis patients, which suggested common disease-initiation mechanisms. The disease-linked clones had a CD8+ phenotype and were found at relatively low frequencies in peripheral blood. Blood from ankylosing spondylitis patients appeared to be characterized by a TCR beta motif composed of about eight highly homologous amino acid variants.

TCRdb names Illumina HiSeq 2500 as the instrument used. Quantitative 5'-RACE with molecular barcodes was used to prepare TCR beta libraries. The authors processed their data as follows. A new computational method based on a probabilistic model of VDJ rearrangement was used to identify disease-linked TCR variants. TCRdb reprocessed the public reads (quality trimming at Q25 with fastp, clone calling with MiXCR) and kept in-frame beta chains. Each CDR3 protein gets just one entry, which takes the most common genes and DNA from the rows behind it. In this record, the V and J calls reflect TCRdb's handling and not the investigators' own analysis. In this sample the table shows 130,000 or so distinct CDR3 sequences, roughly 7.3% of which occur a single time. Jointly, the top ten make up 10% to 15% of the sample. CDR1 and CDR2 (SGHRS, YFSETQ) derive from the germline V gene. V was cut back by 4 bases and J by 9 bases, leaving a gap of 14 bases between them. There are 13 amino acids in the CDR3, from cysteine to phenylalanine inclusive. The CDR3 DNA has 39 bases and is translated from base 1.

This clonotype came up many times. The antigen it recognizes is unknown. No qualities accompany the bases; no much larger clone lies one base away. The material sequenced was blood, either unsorted or a sorted T cell fraction (not recorded which). This TCR was recovered from a male donor with ankylosing spondylitis or in good health (not recorded which). This receptor chain uses TRBV5-1 and TRBJ2-1; no D gene is confidently identified. The CDR3 corresponds to CASSLNIGGEQFF. The nucleotides are TGCGCCAGCAGCCTCAATATAGGCGGTGAGCAGTTCTTC.